A selection of T cell receptor beta chains follows, all from one sample in a study of cytomegalovirus exposure and HLA in healthy donors. Assay: immunoSEQ multiplex PCR; the TCRdb copy retains only in-frame clones and omits some. The profile shows approximately 200,000 clones, 65% to 90% of them singletons. Sequencing input: PBMCs. Receptors originate from a woman in her 30s in good health and CMV-seropositive. Each CDR3 is given with its conserved first and last residue. The D gene is left open where the match is weak. The size of a clone is reported for some rows only, either as once, few or many, or as a class for expanded clones.

j_call: TRBJ1-4
clone_size: -
v_call: TRBV5-1
d_call: TRBD1
cdr3_aa: CASSFSTGLGEKLFF
cdr3_nt: TGCGCCAGCAGCTTTTCGACAGGGCTCGGGGAAAAACTGTTTTTT

j_call: TRBJ1-1
clone_size: -
v_call: TRBV7-2
d_call: -
cdr3_aa: CASSRIPRGTEAFF
cdr3_nt: TGTGCCAGCAGCCGTATACCCCGGGGGACTGAAGCTTTCTTT

j_call: TRBJ2-7
clone_size: -
v_call: TRBV28
d_call: TRBD2
cdr3_aa: CATTSGRAREQYF
cdr3_nt: TGTGCCACCACTAGCGGGAGGGCCCGAGAGCAGTACTTC

j_call: TRBJ2-1
clone_size: -
v_call: TRBV2
d_call: TRBD2
cdr3_aa: CASSEPGLAGFHEQFF
cdr3_nt: TGTGCCAGCAGTGAACCGGGACTAGCGGGATTCCATGAGCAGTTCTTC

j_call: TRBJ1-2
clone_size: -
v_call: TRBV2
d_call: -
cdr3_aa: CASISELGGGYTF
cdr3_nt: TGTGCCAGCATTTCCGAGCTAGGGGGTGGCTACACCTTC

j_call: TRBJ1-2
clone_size: -
v_call: TRBV5-4
d_call: -
cdr3_aa: CASSEEWTRTKGDGYTF
cdr3_nt: TGTGCCAGCAGCGAGGAGTGGACCCGCACTAAGGGAGATGGCTACACCTTC

j_call: TRBJ2-6
clone_size: -
v_call: TRBV6-1
d_call: -
cdr3_aa: CASSEQGLSGANVLTF
cdr3_nt: TGTGCCAGCAGCGAACAGGGACTCTCTGGGGCCAACGTCCTGACTTTC

j_call: TRBJ2-3
clone_size: -
v_call: TRBV20-1
d_call: -
cdr3_aa: CSARLTDTQYF
cdr3_nt: TGCAGTGCCCGACTGACAGATACGCAGTATTTT

j_call: TRBJ2-3
clone_size: -
v_call: TRBV9
d_call: -
cdr3_aa: CASSVGGSRTDTQYF
cdr3_nt: TGTGCCAGCAGCGTAGGGGGCAGCCGAACAGATACGCAGTATTTT

j_call: TRBJ2-7
clone_size: -
v_call: TRBV6-1
d_call: -
cdr3_aa: CASSQGHSYEQYF
cdr3_nt: TGTGCCAGCAGCCAGGGACACTCCTACGAGCAGTACTTC

j_call: TRBJ2-1
clone_size: -
v_call: TRBV15
d_call: TRBD1
cdr3_aa: CATSRFDRAEQFF
cdr3_nt: TGTGCCACCAGCAGATTCGACAGGGCTGAGCAGTTCTTC

j_call: TRBJ2-5
clone_size: few
v_call: TRBV7-9
d_call: -
cdr3_aa: CASSLARRDQETQYF
cdr3_nt: TGTGCCAGCAGCTTAGCGCGGAGGGATCAAGAGACCCAGTACTTC

j_call: TRBJ2-3
clone_size: -
v_call: TRBV27
d_call: TRBD2
cdr3_aa: CASSLGLAGGASTDTQYF
cdr3_nt: TGTGCCAGCAGTTTAGGGCTAGCGGGAGGAGCTAGCACAGATACGCAGTATTTT

j_call: TRBJ2-1
clone_size: -
v_call: TRBV27
d_call: TRBD1
cdr3_aa: CASSLTGESYNEQFF
cdr3_nt: TGTGCCAGCAGTTTAACAGGGGAGTCCTACAATGAGCAGTTCTTC

j_call: TRBJ2-1
clone_size: few
v_call: TRBV13
d_call: TRBD2
cdr3_aa: CASSFAGGNEQFF
cdr3_nt: TGTGCCAGCAGTTTCGCCGGGGGGAATGAGCAGTTCTTC

j_call: TRBJ2-5
clone_size: -
v_call: TRBV10-3
d_call: TRBD1
cdr3_aa: CAISEGGTGARKTQYF
cdr3_nt: TGTGCCATCAGTGAGGGGGGGACAGGGGCGCGGAAGACCCAGTACTTC

j_call: TRBJ2-7
clone_size: -
v_call: TRBV15
d_call: -
cdr3_aa: CATSRETSGNYEQYF
cdr3_nt: TGTGCCACCAGCAGAGAAACGAGCGGAAACTACGAGCAGTACTTC

j_call: TRBJ2-7
clone_size: -
v_call: TRBV6-8
d_call: TRBD1
cdr3_aa: CASRPRTGFRRYEQYF
cdr3_nt: TGTGCCAGCAGGCCTAGGACAGGGTTTCGCCGGTACGAGCAGTACTTC